In this sample, the clone carrying this TCR beta chain turned up many times. Using its own MiXCR run on the 5' RACE reads, TCRdb lists one record per CDR3 protein. The table has about 38,000 distinct CDR3 sequences, approximately 5.1% seen once. The record originates from a study of neurological immune-mediated disorders. The sorted libraries were prepared using roughly 970,000 CD4+ or CD8+ T cells that had themselves been sorted. Germline CDR1 is SGHDT and CDR2 is YYEEEE. Trimming removed 4 bases from V and 8 bases from J; junction bases left unmatched: 5. The CDR3 runs to 12 residues. This clonotype was sampled from a man younger than 35 in good health. Material for sequencing was CD4+ T cells from blood. This chain uses TRBV5-6 with TRBJ1-2; TRBD1 matches 7 bases. The CDR3 sequence is CASSVTGYGYTF. The CDR3 DNA follows: TGTGCCAGCAGCGTGACAGGGTACGGCTACACCTTC.